Below are 5 T cell receptor beta chains sequenced from a single sample in a study of cytomegalovirus exposure and HLA in healthy donors (dated by TCRdb to 2016 to 2017). Preparation of the library involved the immunoSEQ multiplex PCR assay. The multiplex PCR relied on a mix of 60 forward primers for TCR Vbeta segments and 13 reverse primers for TCR Jbeta segments. TCRdb mirrors the immuneACCESS table, restricted to in-frame sequences. Some clones are absent from its copies; in checked studies, under half trace to an unresolved V gene, and the reason for the others is unknown. Across this sample there are 150,000 to 200,000 clones, with about 86% seen only once. The biggest ten clones account for around 2% of the sample. The specimen sequenced was PBMCs. Receptors originate from a woman younger than 30 in good health and CMV-seropositive.

In DNA form, the CDR3 reads TGTGCCAGCAGCTTACGACAGGGTTTGGAGACCCAGTACTTC. This codes for CASSLRQGLETQYF. The V gene is TRBV13, the J gene TRBJ2-5; 7 bases are a match to TRBD1. V lost 2 bases, J lost 5 bases, and 5 bases stayed unmatched. This CDR3 has 14 amino acids. Per the germline V gene, CDR1 is PRHDT and CDR2 is FYEKMQ (reference sequence). Using reference TRBV13 and TRBJ2-5 for the parts outside the CDR3, the full variable domain is AAGVIQSPRHLIKEKRETATLKCYPIPRHDTVYWYQQGPGQDPQFLISFYEKMQSDKGSIPDRFSAQQFSDYHSELNMSSLELGDSALYFCASSLRQGLETQYFGPGTRLLVL.

The chain employs TRBV5-1 and TRBJ2-2; 11 nucleotides match TRBD1. V shed 4 bases and J 5 bases; nucleotides not matched to a gene: 4. The length of the CDR3 is 15 residues. Germline loops: CDR1 SGHRS, CDR2 YFSETQ. This CDR3 is CASSAGTGGTGELFF. CDR3 bases: TGCGCCAGCAGCGCCGGGACAGGGGGTACCGGGGAGCTGTTTTTT.

The chain recombines TRBV29-1 with TRBJ2-7; D is perhaps TRBD2 (6 bases). The CDR3 covers 13 residues. Germline V gene data show CDR1 as SQVTM and CDR2 as ANQGSEA. V dropped 7 bases and J dropped 1 base, with 14 bases sitting between them. The chain's CDR3 is CSGGWGTSYEQYF. The DNA for the CDR3 is TGCAGCGGGGGATGGGGGACTTCCTACGAGCAGTACTTC.

V and J are TRBV29-1 and TRBJ2-5, with 8 bases aligning to TRBD2. CDR1 is SQVTM and CDR2 is ANQGSEA in the germline V gene. There are 13 residues in the CDR3. V was clipped by 1 base and J by 8 bases; unmatched bases: 6. In nucleotides, the CDR3 is TGCAGCGTTGAAGGGGCGGGGGGCAACACCCAGTACTTC. Translating gives CSVEGAGGNTQYF.

The chain joins TRBV28 to TRBJ2-7; 7 bases fit TRBD1. J was trimmed by 4 bases and V by 6 bases; bases with no gene match: 12. Germline V gives CDR1 MDHEN, CDR2 SYDVKM. This CDR3 has 15 amino acids. The CDR3 protein is CASRMGQSELYEQYF. The CDR3 bases are TGTGCCAGCAGAATGGGACAGAGTGAATTATACGAGCAGTACTTC.